The source of this T cell receptor (beta chain) is a study of beta chain features in type 1 diabetes. Study-level points and caveats: TCRB CDR3 length was moderately but significantly reduced in all four CD4+ subsets of Type 1 diabetes patients.

Germline V gene sequence: CDR1 SGHNT, CDR2 YYREEE (reference sequence). There are 14 residues in the CDR3. V was pared by 4 bases and J by 4 bases, with 6 bases of the junction left unmatched. TCRB transcripts that were expressed got sequenced, as all of the isolated RNA had been reverse transcribed. Mean read depth for naive, central memory and regulatory T cell samples was approximately 3.57 million reads. Only in-frame clones appear in the TCRdb table, and some are missing; sequencing was by immunoSEQ multiplex PCR. The sample lists 150,000 to 200,000 clones, roughly 59% occurring once. To note about this clone: Its matching antigen is unknown.

Sequenced sample: naive CD4+ T cells from blood. This receptor was taken from a young man with type 1 diabetes. This sequence joins TRBV5-4 and TRBJ2-5, with TRBD1 matching 8 bases. DNA for the CDR3: TGTGCCAGCAGCCCATCAGGGGGCTCAGAGACCCAGTACTTC. Translating gives CASSPSGGSETQYF.